This T cell receptor (beta chain) originates from a study of blood T cell repertoires in COVID-19. Study details: Nucleic acid was either cDNA or gDNA, and it came from T cells, B-cell-depleted T cells, or PBMCs.

The CDR3 loop spans 13 amino acids. CDR1 is MNHNS and CDR2 is SASEGT in the germline V gene. Trimming removed 1 base at V and 5 bases at J, with 6 bases between. Repertoires were generated with immunoSEQ multiplex PCR, while TCRdb's copy carries only in-frame clones and drops some. The sample yields more than 95,000 clones, approximately 81% seen once. The chain links TRBV6-1 to TRBJ1-5; D uncertain. The sequencing sample was made of peripheral blood. The receptor was derived from a man older than 75 with acute or convalescent COVID-19. The CDR3 region has the DNA TGTGCCAGCAGTGAAGGTGGCCATCAGCCCCAGCATTTT. Amino acid sequence: CASSEGGHQPQHF.